These 22 T cell receptor beta chains share one sample of origin, sequenced in a study of T cell responses to AZD1222 COVID-19 vaccine. The table came from immunoSEQ multiplex PCR; TCRdb's copy has only in-frame clones and leaves some out. Of fewer than 120,000 clones in the sample, roughly 89% are singletons; the top ten hold 2% to 2.5%. Here the sequenced sample was peripheral blood, taken 28 days after the second AZD1222 dose. The receptors here all came from an adult who received the AZD1222 COVID-19 vaccine.

This clone appeared a single time. V is TRBV12-5 and J is TRBJ1-2, with D perhaps TRBD1 (6 bases). Germline assignment: CDR1 LGHNT and CDR2 FRNRAP. The CDR3 has 15 amino acids. The ends were cut back, 5 bases at V and 4 bases at J, with 17 bases in the middle. The CDR3, as DNA: TGTGCTAGTGGTCCCCCGGCGGGGGCCTTCTATGGCTACACCTTC. It translates to CASGPPAGAFYGYTF.

The rearrangement uses TRBV7-9 and TRBJ2-2; D gene ambiguous. Deletions cut 1 base from V and 7 bases from J, with 7 bases between. Per germline, CDR1 SEHNR and CDR2 FQNEAQ (reference sequence). The CDR3 contains 13 residues. CDR3 bases: TGTGCCAGCAGCTTAGGTATCGGCGGGGAGCTGTTTTTT. Its translation is CASSLGIGGELFF.

The chain recombines TRBV7-9 with TRBJ1-3; TRBD1 matches 7 bases. The CDR3 consists of 17 residues. CDR1 SEHNR and CDR2 FQNEAQ come from the germline V gene (reference sequence). Losses at the gene ends were 2 bases for V and 4 bases for J; bases not matched to a gene: 11. The CDR3 DNA follows: TGTGCCAGCAGCTTATTGAGGGGGCGAGCTCGGGGAAACACCATATATTTT. Translated, it gives CASSLLRGRARGNTIYF.

The CDR3 sequence: CASSEGQGNTGELFF. The CDR3 DNA sequence: TGCGCCAGCAGTGAGGGGCAGGGTAACACCGGGGAGCTGTTTTTT. The rearrangement uses TRBV10-2 and TRBJ2-2; D may be TRBD1 (5 bases). V lost 2 bases and J lost 2, with 9 bases in between. The CDR3 has 15 amino acids. The germline gives CDR1 WSHSY, CDR2 SAAADI.

The chain couples TRBV6-5 to TRBJ1-5; D not resolved. V shed 6 bases and J shed 4 bases, with 10 bases lying between them. From germline, CDR1 is MNHEY and CDR2 SVGAGI. This CDR3 spans 13 amino acids. The CDR3 nucleotides are TGTGCCAGCAGGCCGGGTAGAAATCAGCCCCAGCATTTT. It codes for CASRPGRNQPQHF.

The V gene is TRBV20-1, the J gene TRBJ1-1; 8 nucleotides match TRBD1. The CDR3 is 12 residues long. The germline gives CDR1 DFQATT, CDR2 SNEGSKA (reference sequence). The junction had 4 bases not matched to a gene; V was cut back by 3 bases and J by 7 bases. CDR3 protein: CSASGQGIEAFF. The CDR3 DNA follows: TGCAGTGCTAGTGGACAGGGAATTGAAGCTTTCTTT.

V and J are TRBV5-5 and TRBJ2-2; 8 bases are a match to TRBD1. CDR1 is SGHKS, CDR2 YYEKEE, per germline (reference sequence). This CDR3 comprises 15 residues. V shed 2 bases, J shed 4 bases, and the junction held 4 bases outside the gene matches. The CDR3 DNA follows: TGTGCCAGCAGCTTCGGACAGGGCGGCACCGGGGAGCTGTTTTTT. Translated: CASSFGQGGTGELFF.

This clone appeared a single time. The rearrangement uses TRBV18 and TRBJ1-1; D is perhaps TRBD1 (6 bases). V lost 2 bases, J lost 5 bases, and 18 bases lay in between. This CDR3 region has 16 residues. CDR1 and CDR2 from the germline V gene are KGHSH and LQKENI. CDR3 coding DNA: TGTGCCAGCTCACCAAGTTCGGCAGGGGCTGGGACTGAAGCTTTCTTT. Translation gives CASSPSSAGAGTEAFF.

CDR3 sequence reads: CASSINTGGSSYEQYF. CDR3 nucleotides: TGTGCCAGTAGTATCAACACAGGGGGGAGTTCCTACGAGCAGTACTTC. The rearrangement links TRBV19 to TRBJ2-7; 8 bases agree with TRBD1. The CDR3 is made up of 16 amino acids. CDR1 is LNHDA and CDR2 is SQIVND in the germline V gene (reference sequence). The ends lost 3 bases at V and 1 base at J; junction bases unmatched: 8.

This chain uses TRBV7-6 with TRBJ1-1; D is unresolved. Germline CDR1 SGHVS, CDR2 FNYEAQ. V was trimmed by 2 bases and J by 0 bases, leaving 4 bases between them. The length of the CDR3 is 13 residues. The DNA of the CDR3 is TGTGCCAGCAGCTTACAAATGAACACTGAAGCTTTCTTT. Its protein is CASSLQMNTEAFF.

The rearrangement joins TRBV18 to TRBJ2-7, with TRBD1 identical over 8 bases. Germline values: CDR1 KGHSH, CDR2 LQKENI. The CDR3 is 16 amino acids. J gave up 1 base and V 6 bases, and 11 bases lay outside the gene matches. The CDR3 sequence: CASSRGQGRLSYEQYF. The DNA for the CDR3 is TGTGCCAGCTCCCGCGGACAGGGCCGCCTGTCCTACGAGCAGTACTTC. The full variable domain, rest sourced from reference TRBV18 and TRBJ2-7, is NAGVMQNPRHLVRRRGQEARLRCSPMKGHSHVYWYRQLPEEGLKFMVYLQKENIIDESGMPKERFSAEFPKEGPSILRIQQVVRGDSAAYFCASSRGQGRLSYEQYFGPGTRLTVT.

In its sample, this clone was seen once. The chain is built from TRBV9 and TRBJ2-2, with a tentative D call TRBD1 (5 bases). The V gene's germline CDR1 is SGDLS and CDR2 YYNGEE. The CDR3 length is 15 residues. V lost 0 bases and J lost 0, with 6 bases in between. The CDR3 region is CASSVGQTNTGELFF. The DNA for the CDR3 is TGTGCCAGCAGCGTAGGACAGACGAACACCGGGGAGCTGTTTTTT.

This clone was recorded only once. The chain combines TRBV19 with TRBJ1-4; a possible D gene is TRBD1 (5 bases). Trimming shortened V by 7 bases and J by 8 bases, and 14 bases separated the two germline ends. The length of the CDR3 is 13 residues. Germline V gene lookup returns CDR1 LNHDA and CDR2 SQIVND (reference sequence). CDR3 in amino acids: CASTTGYGEKLFF. The CDR3 DNA is TGTGCCAGTACAACAGGATATGGCGAAAAACTGTTTTTT.

This chain connects TRBV9 to TRBJ1-3, with D uncertain. The germline V gene encodes CDR1 SGDLS and CDR2 YYNGEE. The ends were cut back, 0 bases at V and 0 bases at J, with 10 bases in the middle. This CDR3 spans 16 amino acids. The CDR3 DNA reads TGTGCCAGCAGCGTAGACGACGGCAACTCTGGAAACACCATATATTTT. It encodes CASSVDDGNSGNTIYF.

The genes are TRBV18 and TRBJ2-3; the D is unclear. V lost 3 bases to trimming and J lost 0 bases, with 10 bases between them. CDR3 length: 15 amino acids. The V gene's germline CDR1 is KGHSH and CDR2 LQKENI. CDR3 in DNA: TGTGCCAGCTCACCCCAGCTGCCTAGCACAGATACGCAGTATTTT. Protein product: CASSPQLPSTDTQYF.

The chain couples TRBV10-3 to TRBJ1-2, with 8 bases identical to TRBD1. With 9 bases clipped from V and 4 bases from J, the junction kept 4 bases outside the gene matches. The V gene's germline CDR1 is ENHRY and CDR2 SYGVKD. The CDR3 loop spans 12 amino acids. The CDR3 nucleotides are TGTGCCATTGGACAGGGCTCCTATGGCTACACCTTC. It yields the protein CAIGQGSYGYTF.

The gene calls are TRBV10-2 and TRBJ1-3; D is unresolved. Between the trimmed V and J ends, which lost 7 bases and 2 bases, there was a span of 9 bases. Germline-derived CDR1 and CDR2 are WSHSY and SAAADI. CDR3 size: 13 residues. The CDR3 nucleotides are TGCGCCAGCACCAGAGTGACTGGAAACACCATATATTTT. It specifies CASTRVTGNTIYF.

This clone was observed a handful of times. V and J are TRBV4-2 and TRBJ1-3; D is unresolved. Trimming took 7 bases from V and 2 from J, leaving 6 bases between them. Germline-derived CDR1 and CDR2 are LGHNA and YNFKEQ. The CDR3 contains 12 residues. CDR3 amino acids: CASTRAGNTIYF. The CDR3 nucleotides read TGTGCCAGCACCCGAGCTGGAAACACCATATATTTT.

The chain has TRBV7-2 and TRBJ2-2, with 10 bases aligning to TRBD2. Germline V gene sequence: CDR1 SGHTA, CDR2 FQGNSA. With 3 bases clipped from V and 7 bases from J, the junction kept 8 bases outside the gene matches. The CDR3 totals 16 residues. As DNA, the CDR3 is TGTGCCAGCAGCTTCGGGAGCGGGGGGGCGGACGGGGAGCTGTTTTTT. This encodes CASSFGSGGADGELFF.

The chain joins TRBV5-1 to TRBJ2-7, with 7 bases identical to TRBD2. CDR3 size: 14 residues. J was trimmed by 0 bases and V by 3 bases; bases with no gene match: 3. CDR1 SGHRS and CDR2 YFSETQ come from the germline V gene. The CDR3 region is CASSSGGFSYEQYF. The CDR3 DNA sequence: TGCGCCAGCAGCTCCGGGGGGTTCTCCTACGAGCAGTACTTC.

The rearrangement joins TRBV19 to TRBJ1-5; D gene unclear. Trimming removed 0 bases at V and 7 bases at J, with 16 bases between. The CDR3 runs to 16 residues. The germline V gene encodes CDR1 LNHDA and CDR2 SQIVND (reference sequence). The CDR3 reads CASSIDPGEGWQPQHF. For the CDR3, the DNA is TGTGCCAGTAGTATAGATCCTGGTGAGGGTTGGCAGCCCCAGCATTTT.

The rearrangement uses TRBV5-8 and TRBJ2-3; maybe TRBD1 (6 bases). Germline CDR1 is SGHTS and CDR2 is YDEGEE. There are 14 residues in the CDR3. Trimming pared 3 bases from V and 1 base from J, leaving 9 bases between. The CDR3 nucleotides are TGTGCCAGCAGCTCTTCAGGGGGCACAGATACGCAGTATTTT. Translation: CASSSSGGTDTQYF.